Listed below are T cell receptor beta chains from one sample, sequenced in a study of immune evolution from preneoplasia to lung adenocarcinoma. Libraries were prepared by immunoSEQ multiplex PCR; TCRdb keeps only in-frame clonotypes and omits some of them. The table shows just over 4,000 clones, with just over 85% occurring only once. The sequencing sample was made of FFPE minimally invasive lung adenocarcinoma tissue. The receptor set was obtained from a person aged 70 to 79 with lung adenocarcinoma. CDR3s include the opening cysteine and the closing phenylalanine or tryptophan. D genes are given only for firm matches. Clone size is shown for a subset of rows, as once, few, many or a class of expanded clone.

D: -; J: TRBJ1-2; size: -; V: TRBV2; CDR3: CASLPETGDLYGYTF; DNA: TGTGCCAGCCTTCCAGAGACAGGCGATCTCTATGGCTACACCTTC
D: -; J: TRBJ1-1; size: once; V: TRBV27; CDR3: CASSLRSGGSEAFF; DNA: TGTGCCAGCAGTTTAAGGAGTGGGGGGTCGGAAGCTTTCTTT
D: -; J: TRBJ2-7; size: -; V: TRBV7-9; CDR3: CASSLFVGGTRSYEQYF; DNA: TGTGCCAGCAGCTTATTTGTTGGGGGGACTCGCTCCTACGAGCAGTACTTC
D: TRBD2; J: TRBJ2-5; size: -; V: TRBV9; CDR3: CASSSQTSVGETQYF; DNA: TGTGCCAGCAGCTCCCAGACTAGCGTCGGTGAGACCCAGTACTTC
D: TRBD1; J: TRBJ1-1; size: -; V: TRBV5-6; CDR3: CASSRTGATPGTEAFF; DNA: TGTGCCAGCAGCAGGACAGGGGCCACGCCGGGCACTGAAGCTTTCTTT
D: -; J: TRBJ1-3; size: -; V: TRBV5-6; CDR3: CASSLGPGSGGNTIYF; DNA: TGTGCCAGCAGCTTGGGGCCGGGGAGTGGTGGAAACACCATATATTTT
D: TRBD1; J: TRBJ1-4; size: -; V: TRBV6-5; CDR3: CASNSGQGVEKLFF; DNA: TGTGCCAGCAACTCGGGACAGGGAGTTGAAAAACTGTTTTTT
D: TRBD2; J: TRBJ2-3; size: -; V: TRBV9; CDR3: CASSVTSGASTDTQYF; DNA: TGTGCCAGCAGCGTGACTAGCGGTGCTAGCACAGATACGCAGTATTTT
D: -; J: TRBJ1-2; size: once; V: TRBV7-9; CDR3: CASSILSNYGYTF; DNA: TGTGCCAGCAGCATCCTTTCGAACTATGGCTACACCTTC
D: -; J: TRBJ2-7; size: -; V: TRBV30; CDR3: CAWSVEGRAVQQYF; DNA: TGTGCCTGGAGTGTAGAAGGCAGGGCCGTCCAGCAGTACTTC
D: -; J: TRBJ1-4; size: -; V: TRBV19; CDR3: CATRLGKLFF; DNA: TGTGCCACGAGGTTGGGAAAACTGTTTTTT
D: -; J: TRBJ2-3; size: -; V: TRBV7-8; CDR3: CASRVQGGTDTQYF; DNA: TGTGCCAGCAGGGTACAGGGTGGGACAGATACGCAGTATTTT
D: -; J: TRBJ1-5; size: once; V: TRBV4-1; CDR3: CASSQDAGADQPQHF; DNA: TGCGCCAGCAGCCAAGATGCGGGGGCCGATCAGCCCCAGCATTTT
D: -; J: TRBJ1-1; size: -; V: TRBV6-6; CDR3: CASSQGRRNTEAFF; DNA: TGTGCCAGCAGCCAGGGGAGGAGAAACACTGAAGCTTTCTTT
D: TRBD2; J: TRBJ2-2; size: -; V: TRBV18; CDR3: CASSPGTSAGELFF; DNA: TGTGCCAGCTCACCTGGGACTAGCGCCGGGGAGCTGTTTTTT
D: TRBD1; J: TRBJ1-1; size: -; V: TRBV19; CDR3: CASSDGTGDFGKAEAFF; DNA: TGTGCCAGTAGTGACGGGACAGGGGATTTCGGGAAGGCTGAAGCTTTCTTT
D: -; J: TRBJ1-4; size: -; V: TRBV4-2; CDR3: CASSLIPGVNEKLFF; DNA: TGTGCCAGCAGCCTCATACCGGGGGTCAATGAAAAACTGTTTTTT
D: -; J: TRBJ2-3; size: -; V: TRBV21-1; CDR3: CASTTGGRISTDTQYF; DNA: TGTGCCAGCACGACAGGGGGAAGGATTAGCACAGATACGCAGTATTTT
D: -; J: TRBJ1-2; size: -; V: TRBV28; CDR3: CASGRTQNYGYTF; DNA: TGTGCCAGCGGGCGGACCCAGAACTATGGCTACACCTTC
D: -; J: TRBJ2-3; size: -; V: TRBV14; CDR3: CASSQDQGRPGDTQYF; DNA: TGTGCCAGCAGCCAAGATCAGGGCAGGCCCGGGGATACGCAGTATTTT
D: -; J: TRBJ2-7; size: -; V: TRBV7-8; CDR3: CASSLRVQGGVREQYF; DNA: TGTGCCAGCAGCTTACGGGTCCAGGGCGGGGTACGCGAGCAGTACTTC
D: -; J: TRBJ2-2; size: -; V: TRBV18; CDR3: CASSPFGFANTGELFF; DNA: TGTGCCAGCTCCCCCTTCGGGTTCGCGAACACCGGGGAGCTGTTTTTT
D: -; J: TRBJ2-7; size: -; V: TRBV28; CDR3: CASSDPGSYEQYF; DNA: TGTGCCAGCAGCGATCCTGGATCCTACGAGCAGTACTTC
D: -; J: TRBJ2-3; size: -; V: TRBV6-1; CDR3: CASSEGYTQYF; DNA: TGTGCCAGCAGTGAAGGGTATACGCAGTATTTT
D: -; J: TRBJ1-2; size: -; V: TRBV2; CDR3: CASRRETGNYGYTF; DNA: TGTGCCAGCAGGAGAGAAACAGGGAACTATGGCTACACCTTC
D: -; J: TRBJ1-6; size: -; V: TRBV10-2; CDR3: CASSEGLGGSYNSPLHF; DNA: TGCGCCAGCAGTGAGGGGCTAGGGGGGTCCTATAATTCACCCCTCCACTTT
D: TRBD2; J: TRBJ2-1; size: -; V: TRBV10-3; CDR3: CAIGGGGNEQFF; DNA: TGTGCCATCGGGGGGGGTGGGAATGAGCAGTTCTTC
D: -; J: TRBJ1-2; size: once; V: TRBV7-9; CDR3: CASSPGQTSYTF; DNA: TGTGCCAGCAGCCCAGGACAAACTAGCTACACCTTC
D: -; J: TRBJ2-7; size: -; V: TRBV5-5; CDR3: CASSLESGVTYEQYF; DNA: TGTGCCAGCAGCTTGGAGTCCGGAGTAACCTACGAGCAGTACTTC
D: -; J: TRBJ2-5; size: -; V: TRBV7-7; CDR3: CASSWMGGEETQYF; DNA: TGTGCTAGCAGCTGGATGGGGGGCGAAGAGACCCAGTACTTC
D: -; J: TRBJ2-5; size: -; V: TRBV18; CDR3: CVSSPRDRGETQYF; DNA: TGTGTCAGCTCCCCCAGGGATAGGGGAGAGACCCAGTACTTC
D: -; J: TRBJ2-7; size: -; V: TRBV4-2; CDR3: CASSQRDGDKQYF; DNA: TGTGCCAGCAGCCAACGGGACGGCGACAAGCAGTACTTC
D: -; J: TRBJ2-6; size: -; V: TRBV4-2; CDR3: CASSPEDSSGANVLTF; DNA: TGTGCCAGCAGCCCCGAAGACAGCTCTGGGGCCAACGTCCTGACTTTC
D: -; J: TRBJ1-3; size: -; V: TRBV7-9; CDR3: CASSLGSRQRHGNTIYF; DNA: TGTGCCAGCAGCTTAGGATCCCGGCAGAGGCACGGAAACACCATATATTTT
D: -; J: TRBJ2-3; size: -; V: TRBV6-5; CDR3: CASSRNPLSTDTQYF; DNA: TGTGCCAGCTCCAGGAACCCATTAAGCACAGATACGCAGTATTTT
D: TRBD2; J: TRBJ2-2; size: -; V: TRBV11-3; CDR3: CASGSGGPTGELFF; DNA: TGTGCCAGCGGCAGCGGGGGGCCTACCGGGGAGCTATTTTTT
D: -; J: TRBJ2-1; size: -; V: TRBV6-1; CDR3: CASSVQVLSSYNEQFF; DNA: TGTGCCAGCAGTGTACAGGTCCTTAGCTCCTACAATGAGCAGTTCTTC
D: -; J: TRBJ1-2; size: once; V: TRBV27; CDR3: CASSSGNNYGYTF; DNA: TGTGCCAGCAGCTCTGGGAATAACTATGGCTACACCTTC
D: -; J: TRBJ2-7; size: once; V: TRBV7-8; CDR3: CASSLDLGAYEQYF; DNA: TGTGCCAGCAGCTTAGACCTGGGGGCCTACGAGCAGTACTTC
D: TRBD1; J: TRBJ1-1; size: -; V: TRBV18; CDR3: CASSPPVGQAIF; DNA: TGTGCCAGCTCACCACCGGTGGGACAGGCCATCTTT
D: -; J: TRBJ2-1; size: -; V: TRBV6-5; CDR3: CASSSLKSRSYNEQFF; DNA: TGTGCCAGCAGTTCCCTGAAGTCTAGATCCTACAATGAGCAGTTCTTC
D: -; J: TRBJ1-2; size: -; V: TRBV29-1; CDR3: CSVGGGPYGYTF; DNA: TGCAGCGTTGGTGGCGGTCCCTATGGCTACACCTTC
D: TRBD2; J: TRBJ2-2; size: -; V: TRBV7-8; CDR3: CASSPSGGAVGELFF; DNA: TGTGCCAGCAGCCCAAGCGGGGGGGCCGTCGGGGAGCTGTTTTTT
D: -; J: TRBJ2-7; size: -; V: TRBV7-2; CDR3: CASSLDADYEQYF; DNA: TGTGCCAGCAGCTTAGATGCTGACTACGAGCAGTACTTC
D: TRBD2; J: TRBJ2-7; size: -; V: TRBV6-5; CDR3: CASNNKGLVGYEQYF; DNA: TGTGCCAGCAACAATAAGGGACTAGTAGGCTACGAGCAGTACTTC
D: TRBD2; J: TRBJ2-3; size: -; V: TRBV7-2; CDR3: CASSPPLTSGRADTQYF; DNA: TGTGCCAGCAGCCCTCCACTGACTAGCGGGAGGGCGGATACGCAGTATTTT
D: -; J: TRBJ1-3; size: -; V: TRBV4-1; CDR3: CASSQEAVSGNTIYF; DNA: TGCGCCAGCAGCCAAGAGGCAGTCTCTGGAAACACCATATATTTT
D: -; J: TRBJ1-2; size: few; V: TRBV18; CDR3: CASSPGPNRFPSYGYTF; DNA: TGTGCCAGCTCACCAGGGCCAAACAGGTTCCCAAGCTATGGCTACACCTTC
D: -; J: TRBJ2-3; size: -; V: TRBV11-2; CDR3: CASSLDPRTDTQYF; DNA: TGTGCCAGCAGCTTAGATCCCCGCACAGATACGCAGTATTTT
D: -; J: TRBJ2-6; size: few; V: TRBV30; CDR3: CAWSLQVEGANVLTF; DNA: TGTGCCTGGAGTTTGCAGGTAGAGGGGGCCAACGTCCTGACTTTC
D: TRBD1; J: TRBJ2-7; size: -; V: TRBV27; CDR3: CASSLWDRGLNEQYF; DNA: TGTGCCAGCAGTCTATGGGACAGGGGATTAAACGAGCAGTACTTC
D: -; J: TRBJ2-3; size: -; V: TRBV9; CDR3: CASSVVGQNTDTQYF; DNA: TGTGCCAGCAGCGTAGTGGGGCAGAACACAGATACGCAGTATTTT
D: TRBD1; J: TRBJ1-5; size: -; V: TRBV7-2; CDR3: CASSLTGTGVQPQHF; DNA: TGTGCCAGCAGCTTAACTGGGACAGGAGTTCAGCCCCAGCATTTT